This TCR beta chain is from a study of T cell responses to AZD1222 COVID-19 vaccine. Study-wide results and caveats: Baseline serostatus was positive in only a handful of AZD1222 recipients.

For this clone: Its antigen remains unidentified.

This table comes from immunoSEQ multiplex PCR, and its TCRdb copy is limited to in-frame clones, with some not included. The sample consists of tens of thousands of clones, 90% to 95% of them appearing once. The sequences come from peripheral blood, collected on day 0 of MenACWY control vaccination. This TCR was sampled from an adult in good health.

CDR3 sequence: CASTPGGYGYTF. The CDR3 DNA is TGTGCCAGCACGCCGGGCGGCTATGGCTACACCTTC. This chain links TRBV28 with TRBJ1-2; the D is unclear. Trimming cost V 7 bases and J 4 bases, with 10 bases left between them. Germline assignment: CDR1 MDHEN and CDR2 SYDVKM. The CDR3 spans 12 residues.